Listed here is a single TCR beta chain. No antigen is known for it. After re-calling the 5' RACE reads, TCRdb lists one entry per CDR3 protein, DNA absent. This sample's clone table lists almost 450,000 distinct CDR3 sequences. The sample is drawn from a study of T cells expressing NK-cell markers. Turning to the study itself: The TCR beta repertoires originated in sorted CD3+CD56+NKG2C+, CD3+CD56+NKG2C- and CD3+CD56-NKG2C+ T cells. There were seven HCMV-seropositive donors and one seronegative donor among the eight sequenced. Whole-study findings and limits: Whether expanded NKG2C+ T cell clones were HCMV specific stayed uncertain. NKG2C+ dominant clonotypes from over 5 donors made up roughly 1.0-8% of CD8+ T cells.

CDR1 and CDR2 from the germline V gene are DFQATT and SNEGSKA (reference sequence). The CDR3 sequence is 13 residues long. The chain couples TRBV20-1 to TRBJ1-5. Sample: blood T cells: a sorted CD56 or NKG2C T cell subset, CD4+ or CD8+ T cells, or bulk PBMC T cells (not recorded which). This clonotype was obtained from a woman aged 18 to 75 in good health. The CDR3 reads CSARATNNQPQHF.